Below, 26 T cell receptor beta chains from the same sample are listed, as sequenced in a study of cytomegalovirus exposure and HLA in healthy donors. The PCR ran on 60 Vbeta and 13 Jbeta primers. Using immunoSEQ multiplex PCR, the repertoire was profiled, and TCRdb retains in-frame clones only, with some absent. The table has about 40,000 clones, 55% to 75% seen once. Sequencing used PBMCs. The receptor source for this set is a man aged 55-75 years in good health and CMV-seropositive.

This clone was seen more than once but under ten times. This chain links TRBV7-9 with TRBJ2-7, with D perhaps matching TRBD1 (5 bases). The V gene lost 5 bases and the J gene lost 0 bases, with 11 bases spanning the gap. Germline CDR1 is SEHNR and CDR2 is FQNEAQ (reference sequence). This CDR3 region has 14 residues. The DNA of the CDR3 is TGTGCCAGCAGCCCGCCGACAGACTCCTACGAGCAGTACTTC. Translated, it gives CASSPPTDSYEQYF.

DNA for the CDR3: TGCGCCAGCACCGACCGTGTGGACAAAACTACACAGGGGAGGAACACTGAAGCTTTCTTT. Its translation: CASTDRVDKTTQGRNTEAFF. The J gene is TRBJ1-1, the V gene TRBV23-1; 7 bases map to TRBD1. TRBV23-1 is an open reading frame, and its role is uncertain. The CDR3 is made up of 20 amino acids. V lost 7 bases, J lost 1 base, and 24 bases stayed unmatched.

The chain employs TRBV5-8 and TRBJ2-1; 8 positions match TRBD1. The CDR3 has 13 amino acids. Germline-derived CDR1 and CDR2 are SGHTS and YDEGEE. V lost 6 bases and J lost 7; bases outside the gene matches: 6. The DNA for the CDR3 is TGTGCCAGCAAGACAGGGGTCAGGAATGAGCAGTTCTTC. Encoded protein: CASKTGVRNEQFF.

V and J are TRBV11-2 and TRBJ2-5; 10 bases fit TRBD2. The end of the DNA aligns better with TRBJ2-7, so the J call may be wrong. The CDR3 extends over 15 amino acids. Germline-derived CDR1 and CDR2 are SGHAT and FQNNGV. The CDR3 sequence: CASSLGLAGAYEQYF. The CDR3 region has the DNA TGTGCCAGCAGCTTAGGGCTAGCGGGAGCCTACGAGCAGTACTTC.

In its sample, this clone was seen once. J is TRBJ2-3 and V is TRBV15; D is unclear. This CDR3 has 15 amino acids. The V end lost 1 base, the J end lost 2 bases, and 10 bases lay between the germline ends. Germline V gene lookup returns CDR1 LNHNV and CDR2 YYDKDF (reference sequence). The CDR3 is CATSRGSETTDTQYF. Here the CDR3 DNA reads TGTGCCACCAGCAGAGGGAGTGAGACCACAGATACGCAGTATTTT.

This chain links TRBV7-9 with TRBJ1-1; 8 bases match TRBD1. J was trimmed by 5 bases and V by 0 bases; bases with no gene match: 5. The CDR3 totals 15 residues. Germline CDR1 SEHNR, CDR2 FQNEAQ (reference sequence). The chain's CDR3 is CASSLAQGARTEAFF. CDR3 DNA: TGTGCCAGCAGCTTAGCGCAGGGGGCAAGGACTGAAGCTTTCTTT.

V usage is TRBV5-4 and J usage is TRBJ2-2; no firm D call. V gave up 4 bases and J gave up 0 bases, with 10 bases separating them. Per the germline V gene, CDR1 is SGHNT and CDR2 is YYREEE (reference sequence). The CDR3 is made up of 15 amino acids. The CDR3 DNA reads as TGTGCCAGCAGCCCCCCGCGCCCGAACACCGGGGAGCTGTTTTTT. Residues: CASSPPRPNTGELFF.

The J gene is TRBJ1-2, the V gene TRBV11-2; 10 bases align to TRBD1. Germline V lookup: CDR1 SGHAT, CDR2 FQNNGV. This CDR3 region has 14 residues. The J segment lost 2 bases and the V segment lost 5 bases, leaving 2 bases of the junction unmatched. The CDR3 nucleotides read TGTGCCAGCAGCCGGGACAGGGGCAACTATGGCTACACCTTC. Translated, it gives CASSRDRGNYGYTF.

Concerning this clone: One end of the junction varies from germline; a read error may be responsible. This chain connects TRBV7-9 to TRBJ2-7, with TRBD1 as a possible D gene (7 bases). The germline V gene has CDR1 SEHNR and CDR2 FQNEAQ (reference sequence). The CDR3 contains 15 residues. The CDR3 loop reads CPSSPGDRADDEQYF. CDR3 nucleotide sequence: TGTCCCAGCAGCCCGGGAGACAGGGCCGACGACGAGCAGTACTTC.

This chain joins TRBV29-1 and TRBJ2-5, with D unresolved. The CDR3 totals 12 residues. The ends were cut back, 6 bases at V and 4 bases at J, with 12 bases in the middle. CDR1 SQVTM and CDR2 ANQGSEA come from the germline V gene. The CDR3 coding sequence is TGCAGCGTCCAAGAAGCCGGAGAGACCCAGTACTTC. It yields the protein CSVQEAGETQYF.

The rearrangement joins TRBV27 to TRBJ2-1; 11 nucleotides match TRBD2. Trimming cost V 2 bases and J 4 bases; bases outside gene matches: 10. Germline V gene sequence: CDR1 MNHEY, CDR2 SMNVEV (reference sequence). This CDR3 is 18 amino acids long. This chain's CDR3 is CASSLLPGTSGIYNEQFF. In nucleotides, the CDR3 is TGTGCCAGCAGTTTACTCCCCGGGACTAGCGGAATTTACAATGAGCAGTTCTTC.

The CDR3 DNA is TGTGCCAGCAGTAGGACAGGGGACTACGAGCAGTACTTC. Its translation is CASSRTGDYEQYF. The rearrangement joins TRBV6-6 to TRBJ2-5; 9 nucleotides align to TRBD1. The assigned J gene may be wrong: the sequence end matches TRBJ2-7 better. CDR3 size: 13 residues. In germline, CDR1 is MNHNY, CDR2 SVGAGI (reference sequence).

This chain links TRBV7-3 with TRBJ2-3, with TRBD2 matching over 7 bases. Per the germline V gene, CDR1 is SGHTA and CDR2 is FQGTGA. There are 13 residues in the CDR3. Losses at the gene ends were 8 bases for V and 3 bases for J; bases not matched to a gene: 5. CDR3 protein: CASASSGTDTQYF. The DNA of the CDR3 is TGTGCCAGCGCGTCTAGCGGTACAGATACGCAGTATTTT.

Only a few counts were recorded for this clone. The J gene is TRBJ2-7, the V gene TRBV7-8, with 11 bases that match TRBD2. This CDR3 contains 18 residues. Germline-derived CDR1 and CDR2 are SGHVS and FQNEAQ. With V trimmed by 5 bases and J by 4 bases, 16 bases remained unmatched. Here the CDR3 reads CASSTITLLAGETYEQYF. The CDR3 DNA reads as TGTGCCAGCAGCACTATAACCCTACTAGCGGGAGAGACTTACGAGCAGTACTTC.

The rearrangement uses TRBV10-3 and TRBJ1-6; tentative D call: TRBD1 (6 bases). The germline V gene has CDR1 ENHRY and CDR2 SYGVKD. V lost 10 bases, J lost 5 bases, and 18 bases lay in between. This CDR3 is built from 15 residues. CDR3 coding DNA: TGTGCCACCCTGGACAGAGGCAGGGATAATTCACCCCTCCACTTT. Amino acid sequence: CATLDRGRDNSPLHF.

The genes are TRBV11-1 and TRBJ2-1; possible D gene TRBD2, 5 bases. Trimming cost V 0 bases and J 2 bases, with 8 bases left between them. This CDR3 is 15 amino acids long. Germline loops: CDR1 SGHAT, CDR2 FQDESV (reference sequence). The CDR3 nucleotides read TGTGCCAGCAGCTTAGCGGGAGACCCCTACAATGAGCAGTTCTTC. It encodes CASSLAGDPYNEQFF.

A few counts support this clone. This chain links TRBV9 with TRBJ2-1; the match to TRBD2 covers 9 bases. The CDR3 length is 15 residues. V trimming: 0 bases; J trimming: 8 bases; junction bases outside the gene matches: 6. The germline V gene encodes CDR1 SGDLS and CDR2 YYNGEE. The CDR3 is CASSVGSGSYHEQFF. Here the CDR3 DNA reads TGTGCCAGCAGCGTAGGTAGCGGGAGTTACCATGAGCAGTTCTTC.

The chain has TRBV5-5 and TRBJ2-7, with TRBD1 matching 8 bases. This CDR3 has 14 amino acids. J lost 5 bases, V lost 4 bases, and 8 bases had no gene match. The V gene's germline CDR1 is SGHKS and CDR2 YYEKEE (reference sequence). CDR3 protein: CASSRQGIVDEQYF. CDR3 coding DNA: TGTGCCAGCAGCAGACAGGGGATAGTAGACGAGCAGTACTTC. Drawing the rest from reference TRBV5-5 and TRBJ2-7, the complete variable domain is DAGVTQSPTHLIKTRGQQVTLRCSPISGHKSVSWYQQVLGQGPQFIFQYYEKEERGRGNFPDRFSARQFPNYSSELNVNALLLGDSALYLCASSRQGIVDEQYFGPGTRLTVT.

V gene TRBV4-2 combines with J gene TRBJ2-1; 11 nucleotides line up with TRBD2. The ends lost 4 bases at V and 6 bases at J; junction bases unmatched: 11. This CDR3 has 17 amino acids. Germline CDR1 LGHNA, CDR2 YNFKEQ. CDR3 sequence: CASSRGNLAGGTNEQFF. CDR3 DNA: TGTGCCAGCAGCCGTGGAAATCTAGCGGGAGGCACCAATGAGCAGTTCTTC.

The chain recombines TRBV9 with TRBJ1-2; D unclear. CDR1 and CDR2 from the germline V gene are SGDLS and YYNGEE. V lost 0 bases to trimming and J lost 7 bases, with 7 bases between them. This CDR3 contains 12 residues. CDR3 sequence reads: CASSVGAGGYTF. The CDR3 nucleotides read TGTGCCAGCAGCGTAGGTGCGGGTGGCTACACCTTC.

The V and J genes are TRBV6-5 and TRBJ2-1; 10 nucleotides align to TRBD1. Germline CDR1 is MNHEY and CDR2 is SVGAGI. Trimming took 4 bases from V and 6 from J; bases not matched to a gene: 6. This CDR3 spans 15 amino acids. The CDR3 nucleotides read TGTGCCAGCAGTTCCGGGACAGGGGCGGTCAATGAGCAGTTCTTC. Residues: CASSSGTGAVNEQFF.

V is TRBV5-1 and J is TRBJ2-5; D possibly corresponds to TRBD2 (6 bases). CDR3 size: 14 residues. The V gene's germline CDR1 is SGHRS and CDR2 YFSETQ. V lost 0 bases to trimming and J lost 3 bases, with 9 bases between them. The CDR3 coding sequence is TGCGCCAGCAGCTTGGGACTAGATAAAGAGACCCAGTACTTC. Residues: CASSLGLDKETQYF.

V usage is TRBV7-8 and J usage is TRBJ2-5; 9 bases are a match to TRBD2. Germline CDR1 is SGHVS and CDR2 is FQNEAQ. V was clipped by 0 bases and J by 5 bases; unmatched bases: 1. The CDR3 is 14 amino acids. The chain's CDR3 is CASSLASGSETQYF. The CDR3 DNA sequence: TGTGCCAGCAGCTTAGCTAGCGGGAGCGAGACCCAGTACTTC.

V gene TRBV7-9 combines with J gene TRBJ2-5; 7 bases agree with TRBD1. CDR1 and CDR2 from the germline V gene are SEHNR and FQNEAQ (reference sequence). Losses at the gene ends were 5 bases for V and 2 bases for J; bases not matched to a gene: 5. The CDR3 contains 14 residues. The CDR3 DNA follows: TGTGCCAGCAGCCACGGACAGGAGCAAGAGACCCAGTACTTC. This encodes CASSHGQEQETQYF.

The chain employs TRBV9 and TRBJ2-5; D is perhaps TRBD2 (7 bases). The CDR3 sequence is 14 residues long. Trimming removed 6 bases from V and 2 bases from J, with 14 bases in between. Germline lookup yields CDR1 SGDLS and CDR2 YYNGEE. The CDR3 loop reads CASTRGGQQETQYF. In nucleotides, the CDR3 is TGTGCCAGCACGCGCGGGGGACAACAAGAGACCCAGTACTTC.

The chain links TRBV30 to TRBJ1-6; D unclear. V was shortened by 8 bases and J by 8 bases, with 16 bases between the two germline ends. CDR1 and CDR2 from the germline V gene are GTSNPN and SVGIG (reference sequence). The length of the CDR3 is 13 residues. The CDR3 nucleotides read TGTGCCCTTAGCGGGCGGGAAGATTCACCCCTCCACTTT. Translation gives CALSGREDSPLHF.